The present T cell receptor (beta chain) was sequenced within a study of T cell clones after liver transplantation. For the study at large: Subjects received no induction therapy and standard immunosuppression until randomization at 12-24 months post-transplant.

Germline loops: CDR1 DFQATT, CDR2 SNEGSKA (reference sequence). The CDR3 runs 11 residues. V was shortened by 5 bases and J by 1 base, with 5 bases between the two germline ends. TCRdb's table, derived via immunoSEQ multiplex PCR, lists solely in-frame clones and lacks some. Among about 71,000 clones listed, around 80% were seen once. The input for sequencing was CD4+ T cells from blood, taken 12 months after liver transplant. This TCR derives from a human patient who received a liver transplant. Part of the T cells may come from the graft donor. V gene TRBV20-1 combines with J gene TRBJ1-1; D uncertain. In DNA form, the CDR3 reads TGCAGTGCTCAGAGGAACACTGAAGCTTTCTTT. It is translated as CSAQRNTEAFF.